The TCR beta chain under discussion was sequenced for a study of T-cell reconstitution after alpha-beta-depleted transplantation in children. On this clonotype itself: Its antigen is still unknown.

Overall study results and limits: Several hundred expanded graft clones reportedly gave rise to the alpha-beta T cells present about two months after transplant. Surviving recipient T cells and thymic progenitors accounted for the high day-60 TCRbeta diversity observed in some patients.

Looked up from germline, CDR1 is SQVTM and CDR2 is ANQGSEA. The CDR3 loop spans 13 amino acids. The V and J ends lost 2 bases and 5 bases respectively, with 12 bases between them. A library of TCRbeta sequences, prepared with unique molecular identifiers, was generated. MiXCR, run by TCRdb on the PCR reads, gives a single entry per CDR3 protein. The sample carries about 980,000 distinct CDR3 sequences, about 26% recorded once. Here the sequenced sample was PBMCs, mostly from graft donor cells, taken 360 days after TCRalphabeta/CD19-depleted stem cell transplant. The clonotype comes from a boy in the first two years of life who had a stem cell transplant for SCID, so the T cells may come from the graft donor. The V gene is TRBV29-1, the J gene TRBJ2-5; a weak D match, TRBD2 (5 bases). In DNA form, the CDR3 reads TGCAGCGTTGAAAAGGGTACGGGGGAGACCCAGTACTTC. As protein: CSVEKGTGETQYF.